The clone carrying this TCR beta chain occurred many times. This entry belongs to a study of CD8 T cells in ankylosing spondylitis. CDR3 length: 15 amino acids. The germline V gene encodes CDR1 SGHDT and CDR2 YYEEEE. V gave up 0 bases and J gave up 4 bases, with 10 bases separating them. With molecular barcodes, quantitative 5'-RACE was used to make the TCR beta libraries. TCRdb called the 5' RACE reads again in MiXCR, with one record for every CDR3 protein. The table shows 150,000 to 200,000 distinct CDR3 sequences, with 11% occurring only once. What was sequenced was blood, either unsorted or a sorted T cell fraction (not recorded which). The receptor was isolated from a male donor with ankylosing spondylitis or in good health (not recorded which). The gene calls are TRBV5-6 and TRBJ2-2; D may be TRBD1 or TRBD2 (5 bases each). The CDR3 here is CASSLGPGPTGELFF. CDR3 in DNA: TGTGCCAGCAGCTTGGGGCCGGGACCCACCGGGGAGCTGTTTTTT.